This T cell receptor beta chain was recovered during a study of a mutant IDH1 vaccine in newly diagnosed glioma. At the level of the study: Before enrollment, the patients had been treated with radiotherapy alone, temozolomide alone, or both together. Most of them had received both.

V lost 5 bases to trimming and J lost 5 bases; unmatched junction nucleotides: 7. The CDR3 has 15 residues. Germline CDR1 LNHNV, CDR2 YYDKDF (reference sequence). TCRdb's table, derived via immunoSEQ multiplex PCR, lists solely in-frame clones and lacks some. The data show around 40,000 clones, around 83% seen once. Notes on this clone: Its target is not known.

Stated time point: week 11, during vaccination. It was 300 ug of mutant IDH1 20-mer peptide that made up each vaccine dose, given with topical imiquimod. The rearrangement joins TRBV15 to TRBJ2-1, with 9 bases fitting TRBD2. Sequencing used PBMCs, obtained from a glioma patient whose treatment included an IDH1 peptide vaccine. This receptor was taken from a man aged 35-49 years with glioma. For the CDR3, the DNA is TGTGCCACCAGCTTGATGACTAGCGGCCACAATGAGCAGTTCTTC. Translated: CATSLMTSGHNEQFF.